Listed here is a single T cell receptor beta chain. Trimming took off 3 bases at V and 3 bases at J, with 17 bases between the two ends. The CDR3 is made up of 16 amino acids. Germline-derived CDR1 and CDR2 are MGHDK and SYGVNS. This sample was taken from a study of blood T cell repertoires in COVID-19. Study-wide background: Samples taken during acute and convalescent COVID-19 were collected in the United States, Italy and Spain.

In the study's own analysis: Estimation of nucleated cell counts relied on the amplification of reference gene primers. TCRdb's table, derived via immunoSEQ multiplex PCR, lists solely in-frame clones and lacks some. The D gene and trimming were derived from the DNA, and the V and J assignments and clone size from that table. The table has about 180,000 clones, approximately 85% seen once; the top ten hold about a tenth. Sequenced material: peripheral blood. The receptor comes from a human donor with active or convalescent COVID-19. The donor label of this sample is uncertain. The rearrangement uses TRBV25-1 and TRBJ1-1; the D is unclear. CDR3 DNA sequence: TGTGCCAGCAGTGAGACTCGACGTTGGGGAGACACTGAAGCTTTCTTT. Protein product: CASSETRRWGDTEAFF.